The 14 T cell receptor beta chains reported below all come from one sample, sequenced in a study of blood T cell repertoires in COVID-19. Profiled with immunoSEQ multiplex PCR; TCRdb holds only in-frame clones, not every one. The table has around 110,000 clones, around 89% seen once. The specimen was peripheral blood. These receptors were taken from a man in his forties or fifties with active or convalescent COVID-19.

DNA for the CDR3: TGTGCCAGTAGTCGTGGGAGAGAGACCCAGTACTTC. Amino acid sequence: CASSRGRETQYF. The gene calls are TRBV19 and TRBJ2-5, with D possibly TRBD2 on 5 matching bases. CDR1 and CDR2 (germline): LNHDA, SQIVND (reference sequence). The CDR3 contains 12 residues. Deletions cut 5 bases from V and 4 bases from J, with 8 bases between.

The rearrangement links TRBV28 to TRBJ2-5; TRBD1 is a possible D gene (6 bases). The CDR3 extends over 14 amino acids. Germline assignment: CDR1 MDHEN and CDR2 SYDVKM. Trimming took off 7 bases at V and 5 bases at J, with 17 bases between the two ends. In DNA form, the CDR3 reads TGTGCCAGCACCAGACTCAGGGGTTTTGAGACCCAGTACTTC. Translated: CASTRLRGFETQYF.

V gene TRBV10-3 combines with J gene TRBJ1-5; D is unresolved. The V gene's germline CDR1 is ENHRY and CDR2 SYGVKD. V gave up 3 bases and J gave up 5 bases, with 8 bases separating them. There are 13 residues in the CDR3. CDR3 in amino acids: CAISDEVYQPQHF. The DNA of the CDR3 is TGTGCCATCAGTGATGAGGTCTATCAGCCCCAGCATTTT.

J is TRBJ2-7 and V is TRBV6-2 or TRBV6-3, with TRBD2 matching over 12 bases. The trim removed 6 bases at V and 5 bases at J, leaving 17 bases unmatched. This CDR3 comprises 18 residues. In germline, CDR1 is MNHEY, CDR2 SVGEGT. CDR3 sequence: CASSPTGTTSGRRHEQYF. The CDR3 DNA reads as TGTGCCAGCAGCCCTACGGGGACTACTAGCGGGAGGCGCCACGAGCAGTACTTC.

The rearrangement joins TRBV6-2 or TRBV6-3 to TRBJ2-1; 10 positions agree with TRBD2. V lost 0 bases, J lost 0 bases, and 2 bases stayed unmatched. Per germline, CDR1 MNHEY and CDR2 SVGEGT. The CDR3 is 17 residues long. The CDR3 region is CASSYSTSGFSYNEQFF. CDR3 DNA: TGTGCCAGCAGTTACTCGACTAGCGGGTTCTCCTACAATGAGCAGTTCTTC.

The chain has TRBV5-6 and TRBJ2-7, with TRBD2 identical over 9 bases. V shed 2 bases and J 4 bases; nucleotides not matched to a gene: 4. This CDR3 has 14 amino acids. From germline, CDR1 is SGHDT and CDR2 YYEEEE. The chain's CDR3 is CASSFWGLAYEQYF. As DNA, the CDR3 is TGTGCCAGCAGCTTTTGGGGACTAGCTTACGAGCAGTACTTC.

The CDR3 DNA is TGTGCCAGCAGTGAGCGGTTCTCTGGAAACACCATATATTTT. The encoded protein is CASSERFSGNTIYF. The rearrangement joins TRBV6-1 to TRBJ1-3; D is uncertain. This CDR3 spans 14 amino acids. Germline lookup yields CDR1 MNHNS and CDR2 SASEGT. V lost 3 bases, J lost 0 bases, and 6 bases lay in between.

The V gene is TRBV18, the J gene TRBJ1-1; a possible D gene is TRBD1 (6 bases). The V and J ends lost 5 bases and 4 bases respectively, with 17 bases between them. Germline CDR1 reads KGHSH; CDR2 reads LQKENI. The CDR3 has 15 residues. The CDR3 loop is CASSEQGQGSTEAFF. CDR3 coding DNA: TGTGCCAGCTCAGAACAGGGACAAGGGAGCACTGAAGCTTTCTTT.

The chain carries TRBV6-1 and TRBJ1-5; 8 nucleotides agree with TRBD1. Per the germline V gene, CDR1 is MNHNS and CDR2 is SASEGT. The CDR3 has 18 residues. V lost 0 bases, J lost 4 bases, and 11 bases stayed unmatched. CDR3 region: CASSEAYLGDRGNQPQHF. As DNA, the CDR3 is TGTGCCAGCAGTGAAGCGTATCTTGGTGACAGGGGAAATCAGCCCCAGCATTTT.

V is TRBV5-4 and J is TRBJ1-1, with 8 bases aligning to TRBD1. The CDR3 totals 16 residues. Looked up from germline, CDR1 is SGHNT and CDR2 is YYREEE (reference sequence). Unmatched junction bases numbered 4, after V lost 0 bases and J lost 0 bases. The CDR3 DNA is TGTGCCAGCAGCTTGGCAGGGGGCCCTGTGAACACTGAAGCTTTCTTT. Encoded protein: CASSLAGGPVNTEAFF.

The CDR3 loop reads CASSQDRAGSSYEQYF. CDR3 DNA sequence: TGCGCCAGCAGCCAAGATCGAGCTGGGAGCTCCTACGAGCAGTACTTC. This sequence joins TRBV4-1 and TRBJ2-7, with D maybe TRBD2 (5 bases). Trimming took 0 bases from V and 0 from J, leaving 12 bases between them. Germline V gives CDR1 MGHRA, CDR2 YSYEKL. The CDR3 has 16 amino acids.

CDR3 bases: TGTGCCAGCAGCCCACCGGGACTAGCGGTACAAGAGACCCAGTACTTC. This codes for CASSPPGLAVQETQYF. The chain links TRBV28 to TRBJ2-5; 11 bases align to TRBD2. The V gene's germline CDR1 is MDHEN and CDR2 SYDVKM. The V segment lost 6 bases and the J segment 2 bases; nucleotides outside the gene matches: 8. CDR3 length equals 16 residues. Combining the CDR3 with reference TRBV28 and TRBJ2-5 gives the whole variable domain DVKVTQSSRYLVKRTGEKVFLECVQDMDHENMFWYRQDPGLGLRLIYFSYDVKMKEKGDIPEGYSVSREKKERFSLILESASTNQTSMYLCASSPPGLAVQETQYFGPGTRLLVL.

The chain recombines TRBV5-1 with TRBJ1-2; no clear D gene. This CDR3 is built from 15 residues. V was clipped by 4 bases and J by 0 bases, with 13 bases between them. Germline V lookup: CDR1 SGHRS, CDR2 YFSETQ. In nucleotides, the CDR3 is TGCGCCAGCAGCCTCTTGGGAGGCACTAACTATGGCTACACCTTC. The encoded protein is CASSLLGGTNYGYTF.

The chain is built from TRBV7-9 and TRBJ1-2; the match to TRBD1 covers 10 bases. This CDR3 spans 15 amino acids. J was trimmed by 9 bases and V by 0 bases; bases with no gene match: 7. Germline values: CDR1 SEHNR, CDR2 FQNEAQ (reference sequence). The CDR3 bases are TGTGCCAGCAGCTTAGCCCCGGGACAGGGGAACAGCTACACCTTC. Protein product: CASSLAPGQGNSYTF.